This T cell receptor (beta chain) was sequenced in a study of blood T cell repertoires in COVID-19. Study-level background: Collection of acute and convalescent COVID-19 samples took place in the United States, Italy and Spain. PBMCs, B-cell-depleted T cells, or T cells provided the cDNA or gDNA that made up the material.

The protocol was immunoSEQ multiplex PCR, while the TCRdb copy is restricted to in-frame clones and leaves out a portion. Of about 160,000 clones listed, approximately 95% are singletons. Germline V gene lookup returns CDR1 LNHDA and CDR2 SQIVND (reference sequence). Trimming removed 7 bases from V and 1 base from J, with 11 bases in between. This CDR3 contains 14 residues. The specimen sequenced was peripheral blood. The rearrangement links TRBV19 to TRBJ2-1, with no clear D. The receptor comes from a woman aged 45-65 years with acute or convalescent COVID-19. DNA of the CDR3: TGTGCCAGTACGTTTGGCGGATCCTACAATGAGCAGTTCTTC. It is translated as CASTFGGSYNEQFF.